Following are 29 T cell receptor beta chains from one sample sequenced in a study of regulatory T cells in long-lasting Graves disease. Described time point: newly diagnosed GD, antithyroid drugs for less than 3 months. Researchers made the TCR library from RNA that was extracted from PBMCs. Arm-PCR of CDR3 regions and iRepertoire HTBI primers were the basis on which TCR beta libraries were built. Each CDR3 protein is one row after TCRdb ran MiXCR on the multiplex PCR reads. The sample contains around 250,000 distinct CDR3 sequences, around 21% of which appear only once. Source: peripheral blood mononuclear cells (PBMCs), taken at new diagnosis, from a patient treated with antithyroid drugs. These receptors all stem from a female donor with Graves disease.

This clonotype was recorded at least ten times. The genes are TRBV11-2 and TRBJ2-2, with unresolved D. V shed 3 bases and J shed 6 bases, with 8 bases lying between them. Germline V gene lookup returns CDR1 SGHAT and CDR2 FQNNGV. CDR3 size: 13 residues. CDR3 DNA sequence: TGTGCCAGCAGCTTCTTAAGGTCCGGGGAGCTGTTTTTT. Translated, it gives CASSFLRSGELFF.

This clonotype was observed many times. The chain is built from TRBV20-1 and TRBJ1-2; unclear D gene. The CDR3 sequence is 11 residues long. V was trimmed by 6 bases and J by 5 bases, leaving 10 bases between them. Germline V gives CDR1 DFQATT, CDR2 SNEGSKA (reference sequence). In nucleotides, the CDR3 is TGCAGTGCCTCAACCCGTTATGGCTACACCTTC. Amino acid sequence: CSASTRYGYTF.

This clonotype was seen ten or more times. The gene calls are TRBV6-1 and TRBJ1-3; the D is unclear. There are 14 residues in the CDR3. V lost 6 bases, J lost 3 bases, and 12 bases lay in between. The germline V gene encodes CDR1 MNHNS and CDR2 SASEGT. The CDR3 loop is CASSREHSGNTIYF. For the CDR3, the DNA is TGTGCCAGCAGCCGGGAGCATAGTGGAAACACCATATATTTT.

This clonotype was detected many times. The J gene is TRBJ1-2, the V gene TRBV20-1; 7 nucleotides line up with TRBD1. Germline V gene sequence: CDR1 DFQATT, CDR2 SNEGSKA (reference sequence). This CDR3 contains 13 residues. V shed 5 bases and J 2 bases; nucleotides not matched to a gene: 5. The CDR3 protein is CSAEHRGNYGYTF. DNA for the CDR3: TGCAGTGCTGAGCACAGGGGCAACTATGGCTACACCTTC.

Ten or more counts support this clonotype. The chain joins TRBV7-8 to TRBJ2-7; 12 nucleotides line up with TRBD1. Germline V CDR1 and CDR2: SGHVS, FQNEAQ. Unmatched junction bases numbered 11, after V lost 4 bases and J lost 7 bases. The CDR3 is 16 residues long. CDR3 nucleotides: TGTGCCAGCAGCTCTTCCACCGGGACAGGGGGCAAGGAGCAGTACTTC. Amino acids: CASSSSTGTGGKEQYF.

This clonotype came up a few times. CDR3: CASTPRTSGYNEQFF. The CDR3 bases are TGTGCCAGTACCCCAAGGACTAGCGGCTACAATGAGCAGTTCTTC. J is TRBJ2-1 and V is TRBV19; 10 nucleotides align to TRBD2. Germline V CDR1 and CDR2: LNHDA, SQIVND (reference sequence). This CDR3 is built from 15 residues. Unmatched junction bases numbered 6, after V lost 7 bases and J lost 3 bases.

Ten or more counts support this clonotype. The V gene is TRBV18, the J gene TRBJ2-2; the D is unclear. Trimming removed 2 bases at V and 7 bases at J, with 8 bases between. The V gene's germline CDR1 is KGHSH and CDR2 LQKENI. This CDR3 spans 13 amino acids. CDR3 DNA: TGTGCCAGCTCACCATTAGGGATCGGGGAGCTGTTTTTT. Amino acids: CASSPLGIGELFF.

This clonotype was recorded at least ten times. V usage is TRBV7-2 and J usage is TRBJ2-2, with 10 bases lining up with TRBD2. CDR3 length: 14 residues. From germline, CDR1 is SGHTA and CDR2 FQGNSA. Unmatched junction bases numbered 1, after V lost 3 bases and J lost 6 bases. The CDR3 region is CASSLGLASGELFF. In nucleotides, the CDR3 is TGTGCCAGCAGCTTGGGACTAGCGTCCGGGGAGCTGTTTTTT.

This clonotype was detected ten times or more. This sequence joins TRBV6-1 and TRBJ1-5, with unresolved D. The V gene's germline CDR1 is MNHNS and CDR2 SASEGT. The V end was cut by 3 bases, the J end by 0 bases, with 6 bases between. The CDR3 has 14 residues. The CDR3 nucleotides read TGTGCCAGCAGTGATACAGATAGCAATCAGCCCCAGCATTTT. Translating it yields CASSDTDSNQPQHF.

This clonotype was seen ten or more times. The gene calls are TRBV5-4 and TRBJ2-3; 7 bases fit TRBD2. V shed 4 bases, J shed 4 bases, and the junction held 9 bases outside the gene matches. The CDR3 is 15 residues long. Germline V gene lookup returns CDR1 SGHNT and CDR2 YYREEE (reference sequence). As DNA, the CDR3 is TGTGCCAGCAGCGAGGGAGGGTCTTACCCAGATACGCAGTATTTT. This codes for CASSEGGSYPDTQYF.

Notes on this clonotype: Given a far larger clone just one base away, this is likely a sequencing read error. The rearrangement links TRBV28 to TRBJ2-7; 9 nucleotides agree with TRBD2. Germline V gene lookup returns CDR1 MDHEN and CDR2 SYDVKM. The trim removed 7 bases at V and 2 bases at J, leaving 12 bases unmatched. The CDR3 is 16 amino acids. The CDR3 reads CASNFASGTGTYEQYF. In DNA form, the CDR3 reads TGTGCCAGCAACTTCGCTAGCGGGACCGGTACCTACGAGCAGTACTTC.

The chain is built from TRBV20-1 and TRBJ2-2; 10 bases line up with TRBD1. From germline, CDR1 is DFQATT and CDR2 SNEGSKA (reference sequence). CDR3 size: 16 residues. V dropped 6 bases and J dropped 5; count of bases not matched to a gene: 12. CDR3 bases: TGCAGTGCACCCGGACAGGGGGGGGACTGGACCGGGGAGCTGTTTTTT. Its protein is CSAPGQGGDWTGELFF.

The rearrangement uses TRBV6-1 and TRBJ2-1, with D perhaps matching TRBD2 (6 bases). Germline CDR1 MNHNS, CDR2 SASEGT. CDR3 length: 16 residues. Deletions cut 4 bases from V and 4 bases from J, with 17 bases between. The CDR3 DNA is TGTGCCAGCAGTGGACCTTACAGGACTAATTACAATGAGCAGTTCTTC. This gives the protein CASSGPYRTNYNEQFF.

At least ten counts were recorded for this clonotype. V is TRBV7-3 and J is TRBJ2-7; 7 nucleotides align to TRBD1. The CDR3 extends over 12 amino acids. The germline V gene has CDR1 SGHTA and CDR2 FQGTGA. Trimming cost V 2 bases and J 5 bases; bases outside gene matches: 0. The CDR3 nucleotides read TGTGCCAGCAGCTTACAGGGGGACGAGCAGTACTTC. Encoded protein: CASSLQGDEQYF.

This clonotype has a count of ten or more. This chain uses TRBV6-5 with TRBJ1-1; the D gene is possibly TRBD1 (5 bases). The V gene lost 2 bases and the J gene lost 7 bases, with 14 bases spanning the gap. Looked up from germline, CDR1 is MNHEY and CDR2 is SVGAGI. This CDR3 is 14 amino acids long. The CDR3 spells CASSYRPWGGEAFF. CDR3 in DNA: TGTGCCAGCAGTTACCGTCCTTGGGGGGGTGAAGCTTTCTTT.

Many counts were recorded for this clonotype. This chain's CDR3 is CASSLGRGSDTQYF. The CDR3 coding sequence is TGTGCCAGCAGCTTAGGCAGGGGTTCAGATACGCAGTATTTT. The chain couples TRBV7-9 to TRBJ2-3, with D tentatively TRBD1 (6 bases). V was clipped by 1 base and J by 4 bases, with 9 bases between them. CDR1 and CDR2 (germline): SEHNR, FQNEAQ (reference sequence). The CDR3 totals 14 residues.

This clonotype was seen many times. The chain recombines TRBV7-3 with TRBJ2-2, with 9 bases that match TRBD2. CDR1 SGHTA and CDR2 FQGTGA come from the germline V gene. The CDR3 totals 17 residues. After removal of 4 bases from V and 7 bases from J, the junction contained 13 bases not matched to a gene. CDR3: CASSSRGASGNGGELFF. The CDR3 bases are TGTGCCAGCAGCTCAAGGGGGGCTAGCGGGAATGGCGGGGAGCTGTTTTTT.

This clonotype was observed at least ten times. The chain has TRBV20-1 and TRBJ2-3; the match to TRBD2 covers 7 bases. J gave up 5 bases and V 2 bases, and 13 bases lay outside the gene matches. This CDR3 is built from 16 residues. Per germline, CDR1 DFQATT and CDR2 SNEGSKA (reference sequence). CDR3: CSARILAPDQLDTQYF. The CDR3 DNA follows: TGCAGTGCTAGAATACTAGCGCCCGATCAACTAGATACGCAGTATTTT.

This clonotype was seen at least ten times. The chain carries TRBV5-5 and TRBJ1-5, with 7 nucleotides matching TRBD1. Germline V gene sequence: CDR1 SGHKS, CDR2 YYEKEE (reference sequence). The CDR3 runs to 16 residues. V lost 3 bases to trimming and J lost 1 base; unmatched junction nucleotides: 7. In DNA form, the CDR3 reads TGTGCCAGCAGCTCACTCCCAGGGGGAAGCAATCAGCCCCAGCATTTT. Its translation is CASSSLPGGSNQPQHF.

This clonotype was counted ten times or more. This chain uses TRBV7-2 with TRBJ2-6, with a weak D call TRBD2 (6 bases). This CDR3 region has 13 residues. Germline V gene sequence: CDR1 SGHTA, CDR2 FQGNSA. V lost 6 bases to trimming and J lost 4 bases, with 7 bases between them. Here the CDR3 reads CASSRGGANVLTF. The CDR3 coding sequence is TGTGCCAGCAGTCGGGGGGGGGCCAACGTCCTGACTTTC.

In this sample, this clonotype turned up many times. The genes are TRBV20-1 and TRBJ2-1; TRBD2 agrees at 10 bases. The ends lost 5 bases at V and 8 bases at J; junction bases unmatched: 12. The V gene's germline CDR1 is DFQATT and CDR2 SNEGSKA (reference sequence). The CDR3 runs to 15 residues. CDR3 nucleotide sequence: TGCAGTGCTGAATCAGCGGGAGGGAGGATGGATGAGCAGTTCTTC. Translation gives CSAESAGGRMDEQFF.

In this sample, this clonotype turned up many times. The J gene is TRBJ2-2, the V gene TRBV7-2, with 8 nucleotides matching TRBD1. Trimming removed 4 bases from V and 5 bases from J; junction bases left unmatched: 12. CDR3 length: 17 amino acids. Germline loops: CDR1 SGHTA, CDR2 FQGNSA. CDR3 DNA sequence: TGTGCCAGCAGCTCCAACACCGGGACAGGAGGAACCGGGGAGCTGTTTTTT. Translating gives CASSSNTGTGGTGELFF.

This clonotype showed up many times. The chain carries TRBV5-6 and TRBJ2-7; perhaps D is TRBD1 or TRBD2 (5 bases each). V was pared by 4 bases and J by 6 bases, with 17 bases between. The CDR3 loop spans 14 amino acids. CDR1 and CDR2 from the germline V gene are SGHDT and YYEEEE. DNA for the CDR3: TGTGCCAGCAGCCTGGGGCAGGGTGGGACCGAGCAGTACTTC. As protein: CASSLGQGGTEQYF.

The chain joins TRBV6-2 or TRBV6-3 to TRBJ1-2, with TRBD1 matching 7 bases. This CDR3 comprises 17 residues. V dropped 11 bases and J dropped 2; count of bases not matched to a gene: 20. Germline V lookup: CDR1 MNHEY, CDR2 SVGEGT. In nucleotides, the CDR3 is TGTGCCTGCAACCAAGTTTTTACGACAGGGCTCAACTATGGCTACACCTTC. It yields the protein CACNQVFTTGLNYGYTF.

V and J are TRBV27 and TRBJ1-4; the match to TRBD1 covers 9 bases. J was trimmed by 8 bases and V by 6 bases; bases with no gene match: 7. Germline V gene lookup returns CDR1 MNHEY and CDR2 SMNVEV (reference sequence). This CDR3 is 14 amino acids long. CDR3 protein: CASSHPDRGEKLFF. CDR3 DNA: TGTGCCAGCAGCCACCCCGACAGGGGGGAAAAACTGTTTTTT.

The table lists this clonotype with many counts. The V and J genes are TRBV7-2 and TRBJ1-2, with unresolved D. The V end was cut by 5 bases, the J end by 8 bases, with 12 bases between. Per germline, CDR1 SGHTA and CDR2 FQGNSA. CDR3 length: 12 amino acids. In DNA, the CDR3 is TGTGCCAGCAGCACTGAGTGGGAAGGCTACACCTTC. Amino acids: CASSTEWEGYTF.

This clonotype turned up a few times. The V and J genes are TRBV5-8 and TRBJ2-1; 13 nucleotides align to TRBD2. In germline, CDR1 is SGHTS, CDR2 YDEGEE. The ends lost 4 bases at V and 5 bases at J; junction bases unmatched: 3. This CDR3 has 15 residues. The CDR3 spells CASSPGTSGDNEQFF. CDR3 bases: TGTGCCAGCAGCCCCGGGACTAGCGGGGACAATGAGCAGTTCTTC.

Points on this clonotype: With a far larger clone one base away, a read error is the likely cause. The CDR3 region is CSVSTPSGGYNEQYF. The DNA of the CDR3 is TGCAGTGTTAGCACCCCTAGCGGGGGTTACAATGAGCAGTACTTC. The gene calls are TRBV20-1 and TRBJ2-4; 10 bases map to TRBD2. The germline V gene encodes CDR1 DFQATT and CDR2 SNEGSKA (reference sequence). The junction had 19 bases not matched to a gene; V was cut back by 7 bases and J by 13 bases. The CDR3 runs 15 residues.

The sample holds many counts of this clonotype. This chain links TRBV12-3 or TRBV12-4 with TRBJ2-1; D perhaps matches TRBD2 (5 bases). The V gene lost 3 bases and the J gene lost 4 bases, with 13 bases spanning the gap. CDR3 size: 15 residues. The CDR3 region is CASSLMLAKYNEQFF. Written as DNA, the CDR3 is TGTGCCAGCAGTTTGATGCTAGCTAAATACAATGAGCAGTTCTTC.